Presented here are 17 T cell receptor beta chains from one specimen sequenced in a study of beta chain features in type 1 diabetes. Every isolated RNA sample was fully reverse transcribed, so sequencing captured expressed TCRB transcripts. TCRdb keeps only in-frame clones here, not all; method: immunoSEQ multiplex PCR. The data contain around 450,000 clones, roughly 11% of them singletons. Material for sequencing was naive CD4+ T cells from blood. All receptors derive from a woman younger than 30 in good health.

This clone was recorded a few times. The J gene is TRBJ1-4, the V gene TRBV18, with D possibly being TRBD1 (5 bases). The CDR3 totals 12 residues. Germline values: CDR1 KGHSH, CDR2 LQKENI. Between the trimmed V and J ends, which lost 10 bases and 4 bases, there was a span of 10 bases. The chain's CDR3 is CATAQGNEKLFF. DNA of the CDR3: TGTGCCACCGCTCAGGGTAATGAAAAACTGTTTTTT.

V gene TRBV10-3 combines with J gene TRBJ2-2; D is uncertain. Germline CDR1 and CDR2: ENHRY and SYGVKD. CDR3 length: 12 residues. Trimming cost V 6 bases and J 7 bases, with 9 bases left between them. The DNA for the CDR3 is TGTGCCATCAGGAGAGCGAACGGGGAGCTGTTTTTT. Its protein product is CAIRRANGELFF.

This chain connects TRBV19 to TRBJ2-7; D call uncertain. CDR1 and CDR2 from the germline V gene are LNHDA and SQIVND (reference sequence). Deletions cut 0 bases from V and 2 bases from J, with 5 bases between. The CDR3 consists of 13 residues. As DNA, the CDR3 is TGTGCCAGTAGTATAGATCTCACCTACGAGCAGTACTTC. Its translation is CASSIDLTYEQYF. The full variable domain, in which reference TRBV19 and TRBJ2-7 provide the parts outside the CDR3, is DGGITQSPKYLFRKEGQNVTLSCEQNLNHDAMYWYRQDPGQGLRLIYYSQIVNDFQKGDIAEGYSVSREKKESFPLTVTSAQKNPTAFYLCASSIDLTYEQYFGPGTRLTVT.

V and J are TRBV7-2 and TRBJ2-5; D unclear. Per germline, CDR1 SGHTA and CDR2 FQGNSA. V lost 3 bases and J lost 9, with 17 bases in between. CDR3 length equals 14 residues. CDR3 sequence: CASSFPGPRVAQYF. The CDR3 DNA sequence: TGTGCCAGCAGCTTCCCAGGCCCCCGGGTCGCCCAGTACTTC.

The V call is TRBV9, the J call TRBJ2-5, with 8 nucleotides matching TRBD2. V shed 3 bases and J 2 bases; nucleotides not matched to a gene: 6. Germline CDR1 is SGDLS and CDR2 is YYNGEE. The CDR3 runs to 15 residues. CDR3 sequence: CASSGYSGNQETQYF. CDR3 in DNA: TGTGCCAGCAGCGGATATAGCGGGAATCAAGAGACCCAGTACTTC.

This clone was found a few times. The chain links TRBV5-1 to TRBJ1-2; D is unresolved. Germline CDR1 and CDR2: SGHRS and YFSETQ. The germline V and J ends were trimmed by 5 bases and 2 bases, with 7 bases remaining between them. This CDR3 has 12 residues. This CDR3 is CASRVGNYGYTF. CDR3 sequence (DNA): TGCGCCAGCAGAGTGGGGAACTATGGCTACACCTTC. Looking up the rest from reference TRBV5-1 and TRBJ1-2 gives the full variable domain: KAGVTQTPRYLIKTRGQQVTLSCSPISGHRSVSWYQQTPGQGLQFLFEYFSETQRNKGNFPGRFSGRQFSNSRSEMNVSTLELGDSALYLCASRVGNYGYTFGSGTRLTVV.

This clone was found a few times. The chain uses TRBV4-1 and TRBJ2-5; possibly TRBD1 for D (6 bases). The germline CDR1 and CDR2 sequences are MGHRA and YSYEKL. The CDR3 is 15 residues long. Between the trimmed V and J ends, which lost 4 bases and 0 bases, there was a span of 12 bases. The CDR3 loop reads CASSLSDRYQETQYF. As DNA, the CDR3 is TGCGCCAGCAGCCTATCGGACAGATACCAAGAGACCCAGTACTTC.

In DNA form, the CDR3 reads TGTGCCAGCAGCTTAGACAGGGTCGGGGAGCAGTACTTC. Its translation is CASSLDRVGEQYF. The chain uses TRBV7-2 and TRBJ2-7, with D possibly TRBD1 on 6 matching bases. This CDR3 region has 13 residues. CDR1 and CDR2 from the germline V gene are SGHTA and FQGNSA. Trimming cost V 1 base and J 7 bases, with 11 bases left between them.

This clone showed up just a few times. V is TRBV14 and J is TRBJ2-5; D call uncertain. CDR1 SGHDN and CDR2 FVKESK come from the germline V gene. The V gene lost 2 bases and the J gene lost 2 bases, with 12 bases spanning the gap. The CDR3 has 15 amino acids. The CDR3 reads CASSQRVNTQETQYF. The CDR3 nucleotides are TGTGCCAGCAGCCAAAGGGTCAACACTCAAGAGACCCAGTACTTC.

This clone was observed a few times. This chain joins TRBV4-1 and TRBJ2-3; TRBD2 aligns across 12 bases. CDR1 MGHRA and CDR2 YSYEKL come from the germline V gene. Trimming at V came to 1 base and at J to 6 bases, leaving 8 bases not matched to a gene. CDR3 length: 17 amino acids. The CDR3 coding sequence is TGCGCCAGCAGCCAAGGTATACTAGCGGGGGGCCGGGATACGCAGTATTTT. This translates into CASSQGILAGGRDTQYF.

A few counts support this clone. CDR3 loop: CASSRLASYNEQFF. In DNA form, the CDR3 reads TGTGCCAGCAGTCGGCTCGCCTCCTACAATGAGCAGTTCTTC. The V call is TRBV6-4, the J call TRBJ2-1, with no clear D. Germline lookup yields CDR1 MRHNA and CDR2 SNTAGT. Trimming pared 5 bases from V and 0 bases from J, leaving 8 bases between. The CDR3 has 14 residues.

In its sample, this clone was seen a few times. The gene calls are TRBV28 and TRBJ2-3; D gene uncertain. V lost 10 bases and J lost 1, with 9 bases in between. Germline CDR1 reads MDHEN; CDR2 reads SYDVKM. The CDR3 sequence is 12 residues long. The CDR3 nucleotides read TGTGCCATTCAAGGTGGCACAGATACGCAGTATTTT. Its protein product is CAIQGGTDTQYF.

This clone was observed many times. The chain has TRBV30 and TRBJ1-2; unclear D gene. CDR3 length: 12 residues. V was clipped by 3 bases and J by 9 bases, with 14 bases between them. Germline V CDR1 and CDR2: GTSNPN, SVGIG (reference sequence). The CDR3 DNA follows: TGTGCCTGGAGACCCCCGAACGTTCGCTACACCTTC. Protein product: CAWRPPNVRYTF.

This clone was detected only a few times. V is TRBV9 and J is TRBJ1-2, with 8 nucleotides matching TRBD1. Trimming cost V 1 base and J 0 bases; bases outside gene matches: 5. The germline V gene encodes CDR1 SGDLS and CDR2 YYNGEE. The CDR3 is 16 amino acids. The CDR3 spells CASSVRGTGTNYGYTF. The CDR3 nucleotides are TGTGCCAGCAGCGTAAGAGGGACAGGTACTAACTATGGCTACACCTTC.

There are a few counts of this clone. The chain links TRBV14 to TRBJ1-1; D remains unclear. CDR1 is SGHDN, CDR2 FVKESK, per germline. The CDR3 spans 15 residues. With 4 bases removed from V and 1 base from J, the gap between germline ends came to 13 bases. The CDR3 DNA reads TGTGCCAGCAGCCCCTGGAGGGCGGCGAACACTGAAGCTTTCTTT. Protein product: CASSPWRAANTEAFF.

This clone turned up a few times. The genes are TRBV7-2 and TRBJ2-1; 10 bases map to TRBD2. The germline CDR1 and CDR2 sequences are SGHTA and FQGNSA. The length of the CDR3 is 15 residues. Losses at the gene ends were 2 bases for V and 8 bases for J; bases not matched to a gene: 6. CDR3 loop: CASSLPASGSYEQFF. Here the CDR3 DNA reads TGTGCCAGCAGCTTACCGGCTAGCGGGAGCTATGAGCAGTTCTTC.

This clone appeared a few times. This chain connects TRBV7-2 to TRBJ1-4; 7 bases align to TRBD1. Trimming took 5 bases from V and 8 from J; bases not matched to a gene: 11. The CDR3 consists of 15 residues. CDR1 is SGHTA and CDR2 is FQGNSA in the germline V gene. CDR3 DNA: TGTGCCAGCAGCGCACCAGGGGGATCGAGAGAAAAACTGTTTTTT. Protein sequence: CASSAPGGSREKLFF.